This TCR beta chain derives from a study of shared clonotypes between healthy human individuals. Whole-study findings and limits: Represented diversity, genetic and exposure-history alike, was limited by few donors.

As defined, naive CD8 cells were CD45RO-negative and positively selected for CCR7, with terminally differentiated effector memory CD45RA+ cells excluded. On this clone itself: Its antigen is as yet unknown.

CDR3 length: 16 residues. V was cut by 1 base and J by 0 bases, with 12 bases left in between. The germline V gene has CDR1 SGHRS and CDR2 YFSETQ. Each replicate PCR on the sorted subsets used approximately 200 ng DNA (around 30,000 T cell genomes). Repertoires were generated with immunoSEQ multiplex PCR, while TCRdb's copy carries only in-frame clones and drops some. The sample lists about 2,100,000 clones, about 93% occurring once. Sequencing input: naive CD8+ T cells from PBMCs. The chain recombines TRBV5-1 with TRBJ2-3; D possibly corresponds to TRBD2 (5 bases). This receptor was obtained from a man between 18 and 35 years old in good health. Some clones in this sample may be carry-over from other donors' samples. CDR3 in amino acids: CASSLWAGGSTDTQYF. Here the CDR3 DNA reads TGCGCCAGCAGCTTGTGGGCGGGCGGGAGCACAGATACGCAGTATTTT. Full variable domain (remainder filled in from reference TRBV5-1 and TRBJ2-3): KAGVTQTPRYLIKTRGQQVTLSCSPISGHRSVSWYQQTPGQGLQFLFEYFSETQRNKGNFPGRFSGRQFSNSRSEMNVSTLELGDSALYLCASSLWAGGSTDTQYFGPGTRLTVL.